Each of the 7 T cell receptor beta chains below was sequenced from the same sample in a study of T cell responses to AZD1222 COVID-19 vaccine. The data were produced by immunoSEQ multiplex PCR, yet TCRdb's version contains in-frame clones alone and is incomplete. The profile shows 100,000 to 130,000 clones, roughly 90% of them singletons. The material sequenced was peripheral blood, taken on day 0 of AZD1222 vaccination. The source of these receptors is an adult in good health.

This clone occurred once. Here the CDR3 DNA reads TGTGCCACCAGTGATTCTCCGGGACAGGGTGGGCTTAACTATGGCTACACCTTC. This sequence encodes CATSDSPGQGGLNYGYTF. This chain links TRBV24-1 with TRBJ1-2; 9 bases are shared with TRBD1. Trimming took 2 bases from V and 1 from J; bases not matched to a gene: 10. The CDR3 is made up of 18 amino acids. Germline CDR1 reads KGHDR; CDR2 reads SFDVKD.

The V call is TRBV4-2, the J call TRBJ1-4, with TRBD1 as a possible D gene (6 bases). Trimming shortened V by 2 bases and J by 7 bases, and 17 bases separated the two germline ends. The germline V gene has CDR1 LGHNA and CDR2 YNFKEQ. This CDR3 has 16 amino acids. DNA for the CDR3: TGTGCCAGCAGCCAACCAGGGGTGGCGGTTAGTGAAAAACTGTTTTTT. Translated, it gives CASSQPGVAVSEKLFF.

The chain links TRBV7-8 to TRBJ1-2; TRBD1 is a possible D gene (5 bases). V lost 5 bases and J lost 2, with 12 bases in between. Germline CDR1 reads SGHVS; CDR2 reads FQNEAQ. The CDR3 length is 14 residues. The CDR3 here is CASSPVGGNYGYTF. As DNA, the CDR3 is TGTGCCAGCAGCCCAGTCGGGGGGAACTATGGCTACACCTTC. Full variable domain (outside the CDR3, taken from reference TRBV7-8 and TRBJ1-2): GAGVSQSPRYKVAKRGQDVALRCDPISGHVSLFWYQQALGQGPEFLTYFQNEAQLDKSGLPSDRFFAERPEGSVSTLKIQRTQQEDSAVYLCASSPVGGNYGYTFGSGTRLTVV.

Here the CDR3 reads CASSLRDSSTDTQYF. The CDR3 DNA sequence: TGCGCCAGCAGCTTAAGGGACTCCAGCACAGATACGCAGTATTTT. The chain has TRBV5-1 and TRBJ2-3, with D perhaps matching TRBD2 (6 bases). The germline V and J ends were trimmed by 2 bases and 0 bases, with 10 bases remaining between them. Germline values: CDR1 SGHRS, CDR2 YFSETQ. The CDR3 totals 15 residues.

The chain employs TRBV15 and TRBJ1-5; D is possibly TRBD1 (6 bases). The germline V gene has CDR1 LNHNV and CDR2 YYDKDF (reference sequence). V shed 3 bases and J shed 3 bases, with 18 bases lying between them. The CDR3 consists of 17 residues. This CDR3 reads CATSRSPRTVNNQPQHF. CDR3 coding DNA: TGTGCCACCAGCAGGTCCCCGAGGACAGTAAACAATCAGCCCCAGCATTTT.

This chain joins TRBV19 and TRBJ1-1; tentative D call: TRBD1 (6 bases). The CDR3 extends over 14 amino acids. CDR1 and CDR2 (germline): LNHDA, SQIVND (reference sequence). The V and J ends lost 5 bases and 1 base respectively, with 11 bases between them. Written as DNA, the CDR3 is TGTGCCAGTAGTCATCAGGGGCGGAACACTGAAGCTTTCTTT. Translating gives CASSHQGRNTEAFF.

V gene TRBV2 combines with J gene TRBJ1-2; perhaps TRBD1 as D (5 bases). CDR3 length: 13 amino acids. Germline V gene sequence: CDR1 SNHLY, CDR2 FYNNEI. Trimming took off 2 bases at V and 9 bases at J, with 13 bases between the two ends. In DNA, the CDR3 is TGTGCCAGCAGTGAAAGGTTCCAGGGAAGCTACACCTTC. Residues: CASSERFQGSYTF.